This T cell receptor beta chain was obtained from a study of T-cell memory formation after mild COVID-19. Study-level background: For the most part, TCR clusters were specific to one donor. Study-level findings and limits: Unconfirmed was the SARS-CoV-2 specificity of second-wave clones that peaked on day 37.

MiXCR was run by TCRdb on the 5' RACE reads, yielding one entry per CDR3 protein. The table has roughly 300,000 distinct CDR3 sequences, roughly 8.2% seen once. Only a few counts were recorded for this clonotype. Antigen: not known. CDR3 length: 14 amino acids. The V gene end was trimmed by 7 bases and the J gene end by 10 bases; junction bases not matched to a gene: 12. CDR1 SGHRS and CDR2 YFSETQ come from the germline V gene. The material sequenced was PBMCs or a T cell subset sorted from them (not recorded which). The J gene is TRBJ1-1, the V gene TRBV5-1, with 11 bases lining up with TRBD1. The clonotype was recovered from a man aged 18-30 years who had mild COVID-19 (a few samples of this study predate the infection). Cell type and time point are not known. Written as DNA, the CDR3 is TGCGCCAGCTCCGAGGACAGGGGGCGGGTTGGAGCTTTCTTT. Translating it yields CASSEDRGRVGAFF.